This entry lists 26 T cell receptor beta chains sequenced from one sample in a study of blood T cells in healthy people across ages. Primed by a sample-barcoded 5' primer and a J-beta primer mix, a second PCR proceeded for roughly 7 to 12 cycles. TCRdb ran MiXCR on the 5' RACE reads and lists one entry per CDR3 protein. The sample has more than 650,000 distinct CDR3 sequences; approximately 21% are singletons. Sample: blood. Every receptor here comes from a man aged 70-80 years in good health.

The chain recombines TRBV7-9 with TRBJ1-4; D is unresolved. The CDR3 has 14 residues. Germline CDR1 SEHNR, CDR2 FQNEAQ (reference sequence). V gave up 6 bases and J gave up 5 bases, with 13 bases separating them. Here the CDR3 DNA reads TGTGCCAGCAGTTGGGCAGGCCTAAATGAAAAACTGTTTTTT. It translates to CASSWAGLNEKLFF.

At least ten counts were recorded for this clonotype. V is TRBV28 and J is TRBJ2-7; 9 nucleotides align to TRBD1. Germline values: CDR1 MDHEN, CDR2 SYDVKM. This CDR3 comprises 14 residues. V lost 5 bases to trimming and J lost 1 base; unmatched junction nucleotides: 3. This CDR3 reads CASSTGTGSYEQYF. Written as DNA, the CDR3 is TGTGCCAGCAGTACCGGGACAGGGTCCTACGAGCAGTACTTC.

In this sample, this clonotype turned up a few times. The gene calls are TRBV7-9 and TRBJ2-7; D is unclear. The CDR3 consists of 15 residues. Germline-derived CDR1 and CDR2 are SEHNR and FQNEAQ (reference sequence). Trimming left V 0 bases short and J 3 bases short, with 12 bases between. CDR3 sequence (DNA): TGTGCCAGCAGCTTAGCCGGCGGCGTGGTCTACGAGCAGTACTTC. It codes for CASSLAGGVVYEQYF.

This clonotype has only a few counts. The rearrangement uses TRBV10-3 and TRBJ2-1; 9 nucleotides match TRBD2. The junction had 6 bases not matched to a gene; V was cut back by 6 bases and J by 3 bases. This CDR3 is built from 15 residues. Germline lookup yields CDR1 ENHRY and CDR2 SYGVKD. Written as DNA, the CDR3 is TGTGCCATCAGGGCCGGGACTAGCATCTACAATGAGCAGTTCTTC. Translation: CAIRAGTSIYNEQFF.

The chain carries TRBV19 and TRBJ1-6; no reliable D call. CDR1 and CDR2 (germline): LNHDA, SQIVND (reference sequence). This CDR3 is 15 amino acids long. The V end lost 1 base, the J end lost 5 bases, and 9 bases lay between the germline ends. In nucleotides, the CDR3 is TGTGCCAGTAGTATAGGACGAGCGGATAATTCACCCCTCCACTTT. Translating gives CASSIGRADNSPLHF.

This clonotype has only a few counts. V usage is TRBV5-1 and J usage is TRBJ1-3; D call uncertain. Germline loops: CDR1 SGHRS, CDR2 YFSETQ. This CDR3 comprises 16 residues. Trimming cost V 4 bases and J 0 bases, with 14 bases left between them. CDR3 bases: TGCGCCAGCAGCGCCAGGTCGGCGTACTCTGGAAACACCATATATTTT. Protein product: CASSARSAYSGNTIYF. Complete variable domain (other parts from reference TRBV5-1 and TRBJ1-3): KAGVTQTPRYLIKTRGQQVTLSCSPISGHRSVSWYQQTPGQGLQFLFEYFSETQRNKGNFPGRFSGRQFSNSRSEMNVSTLELGDSALYLCASSARSAYSGNTIYFGEGSWLTVV.

V and J are TRBV24-1 and TRBJ1-5; no firm D call. Germline CDR1 reads KGHDR; CDR2 reads SFDVKD. V was clipped by 5 bases and J by 3 bases, with 16 bases between them. This CDR3 comprises 16 residues. In DNA, the CDR3 is TGTGCCACCAGTGTAATCGGCAGCTTTACCAATCAGCCCCAGCATTTT. The encoded protein is CATSVIGSFTNQPQHF.

To note about this clonotype: An end of the junction does not agree with germline; a read error may underlie this. The genes are TRBV5-6 and TRBJ1-1; D remains unclear. CDR1 and CDR2 (germline): SGHDT, YYEEEE. This CDR3 has 14 amino acids. The CDR3, as DNA: TGTGCCAGCAGCTTGTGGCGGGCGAACACTGGAGCTTTCTTT. It translates to CASSLWRANTGAFF.

This clonotype showed up just a few times. The gene calls are TRBV12-3 or TRBV12-4 and TRBJ1-1; tentative D call: TRBD1 (6 bases). CDR3 length: 12 residues. The V end was cut by 10 bases, the J end by 10 bases, with 19 bases between. CDR3 loop: CATSGRQARAFF. CDR3 DNA sequence: TGTGCCACATCTGGACGACAGGCTCGAGCTTTCTTT.

This sequence joins TRBV6-5 and TRBJ1-1; 8 bases line up with TRBD1. This CDR3 region has 15 residues. The V gene end was trimmed by 6 bases and the J gene end by 1 base; junction bases not matched to a gene: 7. CDR1 MNHEY and CDR2 SVGAGI come from the germline V gene. CDR3 DNA sequence: TGTGCCAGCAGATCCTCCGGGACAGGGAACACTGAAGCTTTCTTT. Its protein product is CASRSSGTGNTEAFF.

The chain combines TRBV11-1 with TRBJ2-4; D is uncertain. V lost 1 base, J lost 7 bases, and 8 bases lay in between. The CDR3 consists of 13 residues. Per germline, CDR1 SGHAT and CDR2 FQDESV (reference sequence). CDR3 region: CASSLVQFNIQYF. The CDR3 nucleotides read TGTGCCAGCAGCTTAGTCCAGTTCAACATTCAGTACTTC. The complete variable domain, with remaining parts taken from reference TRBV11-1 and TRBJ2-4, reads EAEVAQSPRYKITEKSQAVAFWCDPISGHATLYWYRQILGQGPELLVQFQDESVVDDSQLPKDRFSAERLKGVDSTLKIQPAELGDSAMYLCASSLVQFNIQYFGAGTRLSVL.

The chain employs TRBV6-6 and TRBJ2-5; possibly TRBD2 for D (5 bases). The better agreement between TRBJ2-7 and the DNA end casts doubt on the J call. Germline loops: CDR1 MNHNY, CDR2 SVGAGI (reference sequence). The CDR3 spans 15 residues. CDR3 in DNA: TGTGCCAGCAGTCGCGGCGCTGAGGGAAGCTACGAGCAGTACTTC. Translating gives CASSRGAEGSYEQYF.

The sample holds a few counts of this clonotype. The V call is TRBV6-5, the J call TRBJ1-1, with unresolved D. The CDR3 has 15 residues. CDR1 MNHEY and CDR2 SVGAGI come from the germline V gene. With 2 bases removed from V and 4 bases from J, the gap between germline ends came to 14 bases. CDR3 residues: CASSYHDTGRTEAFF. The DNA of the CDR3 is TGTGCCAGCAGTTACCATGACACGGGCCGCACTGAAGCTTTCTTT.

The chain has TRBV10-3 and TRBJ2-3; TRBD2 might be the D (5 bases). CDR3 length: 14 residues. Per the germline V gene, CDR1 is ENHRY and CDR2 is SYGVKD. V lost 0 bases and J lost 4, with 8 bases in between. CDR3 loop: CAISESISADTQYF. The CDR3 DNA reads as TGTGCCATCAGTGAGTCGATTAGCGCAGATACGCAGTATTTT.

The chain employs TRBV3-1 and TRBJ2-5; the match to TRBD2 covers 9 bases. Gene TRBJ2-1 matches the end of the DNA better, so the J call may be wrong. This CDR3 is built from 16 residues. Germline CDR1 is LGHDT and CDR2 is YNNKEL (reference sequence). The CDR3 reads CASSQNSGSVSNEQFF. DNA of the CDR3: TGTGCCAGCAGCCAAAATAGCGGGAGTGTTAGCAATGAGCAGTTCTTC.

The chain links TRBV27 to TRBJ1-2; 8 bases fit TRBD1. J gave up 3 bases and V 6 bases, and 9 bases lay outside the gene matches. Germline CDR1 is MNHEY and CDR2 is SMNVEV (reference sequence). The CDR3 contains 15 residues. Here the CDR3 reads CASSLIGQGDYGYTF. The CDR3 coding sequence is TGTGCCAGCAGCCTAATCGGACAGGGAGACTATGGCTACACCTTC.

The rearrangement joins TRBV28 to TRBJ1-4; D perhaps matches TRBD1 (5 bases). Germline V gene sequence: CDR1 MDHEN, CDR2 SYDVKM. Trimming cost V 7 bases and J 8 bases, with 17 bases left between them. This CDR3 region has 14 residues. The CDR3 nucleotides read TGTGCCAGCACCACAGGAGAGGGCTGGGAAAAACTGTTTTTT. Protein sequence: CASTTGEGWEKLFF.

This chain links TRBV6-2 or TRBV6-3 with TRBJ1-1; D is ambiguous. This CDR3 spans 13 amino acids. The ends were cut back, 7 bases at V and 5 bases at J, with 14 bases in the middle. Germline V CDR1 and CDR2: MNHEY, SVGEGT. The CDR3: CASTILWWTEAFF. CDR3 DNA: TGTGCCAGCACCATACTGTGGTGGACTGAAGCTTTCTTT.

This clonotype turned up a few times. This chain connects TRBV7-2 to TRBJ2-3; TRBD2 might be the D (7 bases). The V gene lost 4 bases and the J gene lost 1 base, with 12 bases spanning the gap. CDR1 and CDR2 (germline): SGHTA, FQGNSA. This CDR3 has 15 amino acids. CDR3 in DNA: TGTGCCAGCAGCTGGGGGGGGGGCGGCACAGATACGCAGTATTTT. It codes for CASSWGGGGTDTQYF.

Note on this clonotype: At one end the junction does not follow the germline gene, possibly because of a read error. The chain links TRBV9 to TRBJ2-3; D is uncertain. This CDR3 spans 16 amino acids. Germline CDR1 and CDR2: SGDLS and YYNGEE. The CDR3 coding sequence is TGCGCCAGCAGCGTTACCCAGCGTCCCAGCACAGATACGCAGTATTTT. Translation: CASSVTQRPSTDTQYF.

The genes are TRBV20-1 and TRBJ1-3; unclear D gene. The CDR3 extends over 15 amino acids. Trimming cost V 0 bases and J 0 bases, with 9 bases left between them. Germline V gives CDR1 DFQATT, CDR2 SNEGSKA (reference sequence). The CDR3 sequence: CSARDPRFSGNTIYF. The CDR3 region has the DNA TGCAGTGCTAGAGATCCCAGATTCTCTGGAAACACCATATATTTT.

The chain couples TRBV5-1 to TRBJ2-5; D may be TRBD2 (6 bases). The last part of the DNA fits TRBJ2-1 better; the J call may be wrong. This CDR3 has 11 amino acids. CDR1 SGHRS and CDR2 YFSETQ come from the germline V gene. CDR3 region: CASSGDSEQFF. The CDR3 DNA reads TGCGCCAGCAGCGGGGACTCTGAGCAGTTCTTC.

This clonotype was counted between two and nine times. The chain employs TRBV5-1 and TRBJ2-1; no firm D call. Trimming pared 4 bases from V and 4 bases from J, leaving 12 bases between. Germline V CDR1 and CDR2: SGHRS, YFSETQ. The CDR3 is made up of 14 amino acids. The CDR3 reads CASSEGPKYNEQFF. The CDR3 bases are TGCGCCAGCAGCGAAGGGCCGAAATACAATGAGCAGTTCTTC.

This clonotype occurred a few times. V gene TRBV15 combines with J gene TRBJ2-4, with 10 positions matching TRBD2. CDR3 length: 17 amino acids. V gave up 3 bases and J gave up 3 bases; unmatched junction bases: 8. From germline, CDR1 is LNHNV and CDR2 YYDKDF (reference sequence). CDR3 sequence (DNA): TGTGCCACCAGCAGTTCTAGCGGGAGTGCGGGCAAAAACATTCAGTACTTC. Protein: CATSSSSGSAGKNIQYF.

V usage is TRBV18 and J usage is TRBJ1-2; 7 bases agree with TRBD1. This CDR3 contains 16 residues. Germline CDR1 reads KGHSH; CDR2 reads LQKENI. The ends lost 2 bases at V and 4 bases at J; junction bases unmatched: 10. The CDR3: CASSPSGQAKGYGYTF. The CDR3 DNA reads TGTGCCAGCTCACCATCCGGACAGGCAAAGGGCTATGGCTACACCTTC.

This clonotype has just a few counts. The gene calls are TRBV12-3 or TRBV12-4 and TRBJ2-5; TRBD1 might be the D (6 bases). The V end was cut by 8 bases, the J end by 2 bases, with 12 bases between. This CDR3 has 13 residues. Here the CDR3 reads CASGLGAQETQYF. In nucleotides, the CDR3 is TGTGCCAGCGGCTTGGGGGCACAAGAGACCCAGTACTTC.